This TCR beta chain is drawn from a study of control samples from healthy donors and cancer patients. V was shortened by 0 bases and J by 6 bases, with 9 bases between the two germline ends. This CDR3 comprises 15 residues. CDR1 is LGHNA and CDR2 is YNFKEQ in the germline V gene. The repertoire was sequenced with immunoSEQ multiplex PCR; TCRdb's copy has only in-frame clones and lacks some. The repertoire includes 190,000 or so clones, 90% to 95% of them detected once, and over 1.1% sits in the top ten. This sequence originates from a man younger than 30 in good health. The V call is TRBV4-2, the J call TRBJ1-6; D gene uncertain. The sample consisted of blood. The CDR3 DNA follows: TGTGCCAGCAGCCAAGATGGGCAGCTTAATTCACCCCTCCACTTT. Translated: CASSQDGQLNSPLHF.